The sequence of this T cell receptor beta chain was determined in a study of blood T cell repertoires in COVID-19. About the study: The origin of the acute and convalescent COVID-19 samples was the United States, Italy and Spain.

Clinical histories supplied by participants themselves formed the basis of cohort assignment. Recovery meant two consecutive negative NP/OP PCR tests, professional clearance, or resolved symptoms. Authors' analysis steps: Reference gene primer amplification in the assay estimated nucleated cell counts. Data came from immunoSEQ multiplex PCR; TCRdb stores just in-frame clones and leaves some out. The V and J calls and the clone size are those of that table, but D and trimming were determined from the DNA. The sample shows around 300,000 clones, 85% of them seen only once. Trimming removed 5 bases at V and 0 bases at J, with 10 bases between. The CDR3 covers 14 residues. Germline V gene sequence: CDR1 KGHSH, CDR2 LQKENI.

The origin of this receptor is a woman aged 45-65 years who had recovered from COVID-19. What was sequenced was PBMCs or T cells enriched from blood (not recorded which). The chain carries TRBV18 and TRBJ1-1; perhaps TRBD1 as D (5 bases). The CDR3 reads CASSLTGMNTEAFF. The CDR3 DNA reads TGTGCCAGCTCATTAACAGGAATGAACACTGAAGCTTTCTTT. The whole variable domain, filled in from reference TRBV18 and TRBJ1-1, reads NAGVMQNPRHLVRRRGQEARLRCSPMKGHSHVYWYRQLPEEGLKFMVYLQKENIIDESGMPKERFSAEFPKEGPSILRIQQVVRGDSAAYFCASSLTGMNTEAFFGQGTRLTVV.